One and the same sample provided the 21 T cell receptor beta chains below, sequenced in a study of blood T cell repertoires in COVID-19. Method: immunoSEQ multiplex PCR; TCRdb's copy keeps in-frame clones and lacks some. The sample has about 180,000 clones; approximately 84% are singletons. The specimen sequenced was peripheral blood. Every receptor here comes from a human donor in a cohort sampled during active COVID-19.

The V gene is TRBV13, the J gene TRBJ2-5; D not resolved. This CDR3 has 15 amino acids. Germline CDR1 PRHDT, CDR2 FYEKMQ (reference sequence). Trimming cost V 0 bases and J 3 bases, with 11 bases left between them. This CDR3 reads CASSLGTTPKETQYF. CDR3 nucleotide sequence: TGTGCCAGCAGCTTAGGAACTACCCCCAAAGAGACCCAGTACTTC.

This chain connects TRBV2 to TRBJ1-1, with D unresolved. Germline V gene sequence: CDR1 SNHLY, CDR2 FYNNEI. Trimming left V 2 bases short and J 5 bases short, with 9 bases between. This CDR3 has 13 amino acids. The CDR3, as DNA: TGTGCCAGCAGTGAACTGCGAGTGACTGAAGCTTTCTTT. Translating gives CASSELRVTEAFF.

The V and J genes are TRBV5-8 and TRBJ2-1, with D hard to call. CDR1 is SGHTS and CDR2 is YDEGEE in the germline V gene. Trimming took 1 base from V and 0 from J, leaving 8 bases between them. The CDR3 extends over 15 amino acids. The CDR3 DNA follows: TGTGCCAGCAGCTTGATAAGGAGCTCCTACAATGAGCAGTTCTTC. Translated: CASSLIRSSYNEQFF.

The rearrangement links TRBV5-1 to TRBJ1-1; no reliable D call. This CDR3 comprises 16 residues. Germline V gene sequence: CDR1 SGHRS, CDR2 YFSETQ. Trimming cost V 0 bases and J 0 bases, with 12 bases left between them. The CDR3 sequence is CASSLGDSILNTEAFF. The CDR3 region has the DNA TGCGCCAGCAGCTTGGGAGATTCCATCCTGAACACTGAAGCTTTCTTT.

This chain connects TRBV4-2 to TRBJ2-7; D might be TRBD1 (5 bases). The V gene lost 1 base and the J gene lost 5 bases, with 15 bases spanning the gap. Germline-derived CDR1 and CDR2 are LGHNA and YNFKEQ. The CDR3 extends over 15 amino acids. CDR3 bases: TGTGCCAGCAGCCAAGGTGACAGTCCGCCCGACGAGCAGTACTTC. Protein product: CASSQGDSPPDEQYF.

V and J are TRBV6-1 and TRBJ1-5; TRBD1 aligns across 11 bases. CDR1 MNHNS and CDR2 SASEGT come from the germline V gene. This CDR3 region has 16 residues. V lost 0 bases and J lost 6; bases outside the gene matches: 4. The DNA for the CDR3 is TGTGCCAGCAGTGAAGCCCGGACAGGGGGCATTCAGCCCCAGCATTTT. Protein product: CASSEARTGGIQPQHF.

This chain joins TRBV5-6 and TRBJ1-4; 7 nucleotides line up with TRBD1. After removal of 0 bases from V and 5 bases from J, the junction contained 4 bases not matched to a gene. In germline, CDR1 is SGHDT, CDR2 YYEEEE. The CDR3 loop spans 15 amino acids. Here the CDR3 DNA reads TGTGCCAGCAGCTTGGGGGACAGCCTCAATGAAAAACTGTTTTTT. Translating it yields CASSLGDSLNEKLFF.

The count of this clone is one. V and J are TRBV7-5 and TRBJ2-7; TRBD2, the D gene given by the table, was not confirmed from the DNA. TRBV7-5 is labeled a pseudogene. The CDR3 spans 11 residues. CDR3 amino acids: CAGRRGNEQYF. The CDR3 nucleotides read TGTGCCGGCCGGCGGGGAAACGAGCAGTACTTC.

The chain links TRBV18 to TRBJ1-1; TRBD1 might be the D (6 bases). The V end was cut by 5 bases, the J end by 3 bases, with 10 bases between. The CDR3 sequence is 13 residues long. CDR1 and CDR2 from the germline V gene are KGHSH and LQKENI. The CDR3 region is CASSFPGDTEAFF. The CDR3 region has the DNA TGTGCCAGCTCATTTCCAGGGGACACTGAAGCTTTCTTT.

The chain's CDR3 is CASSTGQGRYGEQYF. The CDR3 nucleotides read TGTGCCAGTAGTACCGGACAGGGCCGGTACGGCGAGCAGTACTTC. The chain links TRBV19 to TRBJ2-7; 8 nucleotides align to TRBD1. With 4 bases clipped from V and 6 bases from J, the junction kept 11 bases outside the gene matches. There are 15 residues in the CDR3. Germline V gene data show CDR1 as LNHDA and CDR2 as SQIVND (reference sequence).

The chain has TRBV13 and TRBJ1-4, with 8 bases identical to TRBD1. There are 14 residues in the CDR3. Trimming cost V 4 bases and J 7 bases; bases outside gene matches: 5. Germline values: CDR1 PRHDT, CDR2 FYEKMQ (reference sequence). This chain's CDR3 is CASSWGQEGEKLFF. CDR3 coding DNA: TGTGCCAGCAGCTGGGGACAGGAGGGTGAAAAACTGTTTTTT. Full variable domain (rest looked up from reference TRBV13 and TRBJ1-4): AAGVIQSPRHLIKEKRETATLKCYPIPRHDTVYWYQQGPGQDPQFLISFYEKMQSDKGSIPDRFSAQQFSDYHSELNMSSLELGDSALYFCASSWGQEGEKLFFGSGTQLSVL.

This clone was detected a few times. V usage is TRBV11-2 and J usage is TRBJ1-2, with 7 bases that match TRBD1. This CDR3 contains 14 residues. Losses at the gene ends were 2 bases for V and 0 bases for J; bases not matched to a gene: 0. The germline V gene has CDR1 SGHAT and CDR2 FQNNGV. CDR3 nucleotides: TGTGCCAGCAGCTTACAGGGGGCTAACTATGGCTACACCTTC. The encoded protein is CASSLQGANYGYTF.

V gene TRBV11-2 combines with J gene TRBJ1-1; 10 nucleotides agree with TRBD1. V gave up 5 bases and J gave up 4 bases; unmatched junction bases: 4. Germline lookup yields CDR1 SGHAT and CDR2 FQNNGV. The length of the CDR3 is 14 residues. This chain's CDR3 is CASSVGQGGTEAFF. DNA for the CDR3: TGTGCCAGCAGCGTAGGACAGGGGGGCACTGAAGCTTTCTTT.

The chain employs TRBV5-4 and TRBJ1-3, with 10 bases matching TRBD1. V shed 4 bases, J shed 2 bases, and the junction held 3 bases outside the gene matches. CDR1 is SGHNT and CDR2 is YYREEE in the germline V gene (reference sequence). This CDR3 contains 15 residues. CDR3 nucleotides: TGTGCCAGCAGCCCAGGACAGGGGGCTGGAAACACCATATATTTT. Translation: CASSPGQGAGNTIYF.

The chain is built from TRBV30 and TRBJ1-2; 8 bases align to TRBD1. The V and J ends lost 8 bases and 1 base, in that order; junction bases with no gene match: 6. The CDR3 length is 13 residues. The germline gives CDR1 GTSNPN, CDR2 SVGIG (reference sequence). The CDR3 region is CAADRGDNYGYTF. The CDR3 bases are TGTGCCGCCGACAGGGGTGATAACTATGGCTACACCTTC.

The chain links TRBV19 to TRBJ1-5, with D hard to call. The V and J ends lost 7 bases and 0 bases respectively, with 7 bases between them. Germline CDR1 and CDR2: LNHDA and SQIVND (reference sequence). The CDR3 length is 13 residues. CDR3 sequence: CASKPSSNQPQHF. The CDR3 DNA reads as TGTGCCAGTAAACCCAGTAGCAATCAGCCCCAGCATTTT.

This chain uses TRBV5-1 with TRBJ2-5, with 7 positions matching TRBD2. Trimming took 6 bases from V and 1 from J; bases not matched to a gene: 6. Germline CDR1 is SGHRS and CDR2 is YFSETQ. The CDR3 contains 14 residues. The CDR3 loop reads CASNLGGSQETQYF. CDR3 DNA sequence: TGCGCCAGCAATTTGGGGGGGAGCCAAGAGACCCAGTACTTC.

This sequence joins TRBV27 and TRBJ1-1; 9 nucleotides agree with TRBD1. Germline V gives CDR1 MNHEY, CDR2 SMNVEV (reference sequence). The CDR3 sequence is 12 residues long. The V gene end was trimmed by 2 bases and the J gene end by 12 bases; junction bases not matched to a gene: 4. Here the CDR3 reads CASSLLTGGTFF. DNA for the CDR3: TGTGCCAGCAGTTTACTGACAGGGGGAACTTTCTTT.

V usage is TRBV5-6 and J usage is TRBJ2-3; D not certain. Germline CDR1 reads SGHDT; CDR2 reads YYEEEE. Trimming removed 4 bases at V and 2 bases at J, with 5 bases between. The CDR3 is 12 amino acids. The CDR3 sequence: CASSAATDTQYF. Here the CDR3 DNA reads TGTGCCAGCAGCGCGGCCACAGATACGCAGTATTTT.

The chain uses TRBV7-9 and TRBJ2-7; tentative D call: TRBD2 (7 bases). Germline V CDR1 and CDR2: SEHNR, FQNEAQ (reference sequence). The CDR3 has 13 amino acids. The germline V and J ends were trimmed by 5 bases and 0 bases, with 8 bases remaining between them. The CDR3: CASSAGASYEQYF. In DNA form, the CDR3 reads TGTGCCAGCAGCGCGGGGGCCTCCTACGAGCAGTACTTC.

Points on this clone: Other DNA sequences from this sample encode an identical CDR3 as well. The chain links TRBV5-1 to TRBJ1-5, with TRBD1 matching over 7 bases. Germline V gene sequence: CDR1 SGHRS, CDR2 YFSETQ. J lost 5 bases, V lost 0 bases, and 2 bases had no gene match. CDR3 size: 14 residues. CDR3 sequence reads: CASSLGQGDQPQHF. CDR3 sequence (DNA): TGCGCCAGCAGCTTGGGACAGGGAGATCAGCCCCAGCATTTT.